The clone carrying this T cell receptor beta chain showed up just a few times. What it binds is unknown. Template switching, a step in the protocol, added a universal primer site, and cDNA carried unique molecular identifiers. TCRdb fed the 5' RACE reads into MiXCR, producing one record per CDR3 protein. The profile covers 500,000 to 650,000 distinct CDR3 sequences, with under 8.5% appearing a single time and over 1.5% taken by the ten largest. V was pared by 2 bases and J by 5 bases, with 9 bases of the junction left unmatched. There are 16 residues in the CDR3. The germline gives CDR1 SGHVS, CDR2 FQNEAQ. This entry comes from a study of identical twins. Study-wide findings and caveats: Findings depended on cross-sectional statistics rather than tracking the same donors. Shared out-of-frame alpha sequences (those common to twins) showed excess low generation probability.

This sample also belongs to another study, concerning yellow fever vaccine responses in identical twins.

This clonotype was sampled from a young woman in good health. The sequenced material came from PBMCs. The rearrangement joins TRBV7-8 to TRBJ2-1; 7 bases match TRBD1. CDR3: CASSLPPRQGDNEQFF. DNA for the CDR3: TGTGCCAGCAGCTTACCCCCAAGACAGGGAGACAATGAGCAGTTCTTC.